The present entry profiles one TCR beta chain with its context. Its antigen is unidentified. MiXCR was run by TCRdb on the reads, yielding one entry per CDR3 protein. The sample has around 170,000 distinct CDR3 sequences, roughly 15% seen once; the top ten hold 15% to 20%. This sample was included in a study of T cell repertoires in cytomegalovirus infection. On the study more broadly: In public TCR beta signatures, there were indications of both CMV infection and matching HLA type.

V lost 7 bases and J 2 bases, leaving 21 bases between the germline ends. The germline V gene has CDR1 MNHNY and CDR2 SVGAGI (reference sequence). The CDR3 is made up of 17 amino acids. General observations from the study: Clonotypes of TCR beta that were HLA-C-restricted and CMV-specific dominated the ex vivo response.

This sequence joins TRBV6-6 and TRBJ2-1, with D unresolved. The sequence was obtained from a human donor in good health (CMV status not recorded). Some clones in this sample may be carry-over from other donors' samples. Sequencing used CD8+ T cells from PBMCs. The CDR3 reads CASILGGSQDPYNEQFF. As DNA, the CDR3 is TGTGCCAGCATCTTAGGTGGCTCCCAGGATCCCTACAATGAGCAGTTCTTC.